This TCR beta chain was sequenced for a study of T-cell reconstitution after alpha-beta-depleted transplantation in children. CDR3 size: 13 residues. V was shortened by 6 bases and J by 1 base, with 11 bases between the two germline ends. The germline gives CDR1 DFQATT, CDR2 SNEGSKA (reference sequence). This clonotype has just a few counts. Unique molecular identifiers were built into the TCRbeta library. TCRdb redid the calling of the PCR reads with MiXCR, one entry per CDR3 protein. The sample carries about 500,000 distinct CDR3 sequences, roughly 33% recorded once. The chain has TRBV20-1 and TRBJ2-3; no firm D call. The specimen comprised PBMCs from the stem cell graft donor, sampled from the stem cell graft. The clonotype comes from a human donor who donated a stem cell graft to a child with aplastic anemia. The CDR3 here is CSAHFAGTDTQYF. The CDR3 DNA is TGCAGTGCCCACTTTGCGGGCACAGATACGCAGTATTTT.